Sequencing of this T cell receptor (beta chain) was carried out in a study of T cells in Graves' hyperthyroidism and ophthalmopathy. RNA transcripts gave rise to amplified TCR beta CDR3 regions. The primer set for the first-round RT-PCR of the TCR CDR3 was HTBI. MiXCR, run by TCRdb on the multiplex PCR reads, gives a single entry per CDR3 protein. Found here are approximately 330,000 distinct CDR3 sequences, 18% of them singletons; the top ten hold less than 65%. Hyperthyroidism was newly diagnosed in patients aged 18 to 65 (duration under 2 months). The PBMCs were sourced from fresh peripheral blood (around 10 ml). This clonotype was recorded at least ten times. Its target is unknown. CDR3 length equals 14 residues. CDR1 is MDHEN and CDR2 is SYDVKM in the germline V gene. Trimming left V 5 bases short and J 4 bases short, with 15 bases between. Study findings and constraints: Ophthalmopathy stood apart from stable hyperthyroidism in a 13 V-J model. Model-based prediction identified ophthalmopathy a median roughly 6.1 months prior to its onset.

V and J are TRBV28 and TRBJ2-7; D is ambiguous. Sequencing was performed on blood. This TCR was recovered from a woman between 50 and 59 years old with Graves' hyperthyroidism. The CDR3 sequence is CASSTDYSTYEQYF. The CDR3 coding sequence is TGTGCCAGCAGTACGGATTATTCCACATACGAGCAGTACTTC.